This TCR beta chain was observed in a study of blood T cell repertoires in COVID-19. Study processing details: Amplifying reference gene primers gave estimates of nucleated cell counts. Profiling relied on immunoSEQ multiplex PCR, and the TCRdb table lists in-frame clones only, not all of them. Clonal size and the V and J genes are those of that table, whereas D and trimming came from the DNA. The sample has approximately 300,000 clones, over 85% seen once; the top ten hold about 2.4%. Individuals drawn from 24 US areas were roughly 18 to 95 years old. Recovered Cohort 3 donors showed two negative PCRs, clearance, or symptom resolution. The V end was cut by 4 bases, the J end by 4 bases, with 11 bases between. CDR1 and CDR2 (germline): SGHRS, YFSETQ. CDR3 length: 13 amino acids.

Sequenced: PBMCs or T cells enriched from blood (not recorded which). V usage is TRBV5-1 and J usage is TRBJ1-2; a weak D match, TRBD1 (6 bases). The clonotype originates from a man between 60 and 70 years old who had recovered from COVID-19. This CDR3 is CASSLDRTYGYTF. CDR3 DNA: TGCGCCAGCAGCCTCGACAGGACCTATGGCTACACCTTC.